One sample yielded the 25 T cell receptor beta chains listed below, sequenced in a study of regulatory T cells in long-lasting Graves disease. Sample time point: newly diagnosed GD, antithyroid drugs for less than 3 months. The TCR library was made from RNA extracted from PBMCs. Both iRepertoire HTBI primers and Arm-PCR of CDR3 regions were used to build the TCR beta libraries. TCRdb recomputed calls from the multiplex PCR reads with MiXCR, one row per CDR3 protein. The repertoire includes hundreds of thousands of distinct CDR3 sequences, roughly 15% of them detected once, and 18% sits in the top ten. These records were also assigned to another study, of T cells in Graves' hyperthyroidism and ophthalmopathy.

The sequences come from peripheral blood mononuclear cells (PBMCs), collected at new diagnosis, from a patient treated with antithyroid drugs. The receptors derive from a woman aged 25 to 39 with Graves disease.

The chain is built from TRBV10-3 and TRBJ2-3, with D tentatively TRBD1 (5 bases). V dropped 6 bases and J dropped 6 bases, with 10 bases sitting between them. The germline gives CDR1 ENHRY, CDR2 SYGVKD. The CDR3 covers 12 residues. The chain's CDR3 is CAISRQTDTQYF. As DNA, the CDR3 is TGTGCCATCAGCAGACAGACGGATACGCAGTATTTT.

This clonotype was observed a handful of times. V gene TRBV4-1 combines with J gene TRBJ2-7, with unresolved D. The germline V gene has CDR1 MGHRA and CDR2 YSYEKL. This CDR3 region has 13 residues. V lost 2 bases and J 2 bases, leaving 7 bases between the germline ends. Here the CDR3 reads CASSQTSTYEQYF. The CDR3 nucleotides are TGCGCCAGCAGCCAAACGTCTACCTACGAGCAGTACTTC.

The chain links TRBV19 to TRBJ1-3, with D hard to call. CDR1 and CDR2 from the germline V gene are LNHDA and SQIVND (reference sequence). The V gene lost 10 bases and the J gene lost 3 bases, with 16 bases spanning the gap. The CDR3 length is 14 residues. The CDR3 nucleotides read TGTGCCACAGGCCGCGGGGAGATTGGAAACACCATATATTTT. Translation: CATGRGEIGNTIYF.

This clonotype has a handful of counts. Just one base apart from a much larger clone, this may be a read error. This rearrangement joins TRBV5-1 to TRBJ2-2; 9 bases match TRBD2. Germline loops: CDR1 SGHRS, CDR2 YFSETQ. The CDR3 contains 14 residues. Trimming at V came to 6 bases and at J to 3 bases, leaving 3 bases not matched to a gene. CDR3 in DNA: TGCGCCAGCACGCAGCGGGGGGACACCGGGGAGCTGTTTTTT. Its protein is CASTQRGDTGELFF.

In its sample, this clonotype was seen once. This may arise from a read error, as a much more abundant clone is one base away. The J gene is TRBJ2-7, the V gene TRBV2; TRBD1 matches 11 bases. The germline CDR1 and CDR2 sequences are SNHLY and FYNNEI. This CDR3 is 12 amino acids long. In DNA, the CDR3 is TGTGCCAGAAGGGACAGGGGGTACGGGCAGTACTTC. This codes for CARRDRGYGQYF.

This clonotype was detected a few times. This likely comes from a read error, as the CDR3 has no conserved phenylalanine or tryptophan at its end. V is TRBV7-3 and J is TRBJ2-1, with TRBD2 identical over 14 bases. J lost 7 bases, V lost 5 bases, and 10 bases had no gene match. Germline V lookup: CDR1 SGHTA, CDR2 FQGTGA. The CDR3 extends over 17 amino acids. The CDR3 bases are TGTGCCAGCAGCCTCGTATCCGGGACTAGCGGGAGAAATGAGCAGTTCTCC. Protein: CASSLVSGTSGRNEQFS.

V and J are TRBV4-1 and TRBJ2-7; D may correspond to TRBD1 or TRBD2 (5 bases each). Germline V lookup: CDR1 MGHRA, CDR2 YSYEKL. V was pared by 0 bases and J by 5 bases, with 17 bases between. This CDR3 region has 16 residues. DNA of the CDR3: TGCGCCAGCAGCCAAGATTTTATAATGGGGGTCGACGAGCAGTACTTC. This encodes CASSQDFIMGVDEQYF.

Ten or more counts support this clonotype. The chain couples TRBV28 to TRBJ2-1, with 7 bases fitting TRBD2. The CDR3 consists of 15 residues. V shed 10 bases, J shed 0 bases, and the junction held 9 bases outside the gene matches. CDR1 is MDHEN, CDR2 SYDVKM, per germline. The CDR3 bases are TGTGCCACACACCGGACTAGAAGCTCCTACAATGAGCAGTTCTTC. This sequence encodes CATHRTRSSYNEQFF.

This clonotype came up a few times. It may be a read error: a sequence one base away is much more abundant. The chain combines TRBV7-9 with TRBJ1-1; D remains unclear. The CDR3 is 14 residues long. V was cut by 6 bases and J by 1 base, with 12 bases left in between. CDR1 SEHNR and CDR2 FQNEAQ come from the germline V gene (reference sequence). The CDR3 DNA reads TGTGCCAGCAGTGTAGCGTCTCAGAACACTGAAGCTTTCTTT. Its protein is CASSVASQNTEAFF. Looking up the rest from reference TRBV7-9 and TRBJ1-1 gives the full variable domain: DTGVSQNPRHKITKRGQNVTFRCDPISEHNRLYWYRQTLGQGPEFLTYFQNEAQLEKSRLLSDRFSAERPKGSFSTLEIQRTEQGDSAMYLCASSVASQNTEAFFGQGTRLTVV.

The chain has TRBV2 and TRBJ1-4; the D gene is possibly TRBD1 (6 bases). CDR1 SNHLY and CDR2 FYNNEI come from the germline V gene. V lost 6 bases to trimming and J lost 0 bases, with 20 bases between them. The CDR3 length is 18 residues. The CDR3 loop reads CASSEVGTGAATNEKLFF. For the CDR3, the DNA is TGTGCCAGCAGCGAGGTCGGGACGGGGGCTGCAACTAATGAAAAACTGTTTTTT.

On this clonotype: A clone one base away is much larger, so this may be a read error. The rearrangement joins TRBV27 to TRBJ2-1; 8 nucleotides line up with TRBD2. V shed 5 bases and J 10 bases; nucleotides not matched to a gene: 13. CDR1 is MNHEY, CDR2 SMNVEV, per germline (reference sequence). CDR3 size: 15 residues. CDR3 amino acids: CASSIAGGSPYEQFF. The CDR3 coding sequence is TGTGCCAGCAGTATCGCGGGGGGAAGTCCCTACGAGCAGTTCTTC.

The chain uses TRBV2 and TRBJ2-2; a possible D gene is TRBD2 (6 bases). V shed 6 bases and J shed 4 bases, with 15 bases lying between them. The CDR3 is 15 residues long. Germline V gene sequence: CDR1 SNHLY, CDR2 FYNNEI. The CDR3 DNA is TGTGCCAGCAGGGAGGACCGCGGGACCACCGGGGAGCTGTTTTTT. Its protein is CASREDRGTTGELFF.

This rearrangement joins TRBV27 to TRBJ2-1; TRBD1 might be the D (6 bases). The CDR3 has 15 residues. Trimming took 6 bases from V and 7 from J, leaving 19 bases between them. Germline CDR1 and CDR2: MNHEY and SMNVEV (reference sequence). The CDR3 nucleotides read TGTGCCAGCAGACGTTGGGACAACCTCCGGAATGAGCAGTTCTTC. Its translation is CASRRWDNLRNEQFF.

This sequence joins TRBV5-1 and TRBJ2-3; TRBD2 matches at 8 bases. With V trimmed by 4 bases and J by 0 bases, 4 bases remained unmatched. This CDR3 comprises 15 residues. Per the germline V gene, CDR1 is SGHRS and CDR2 is YFSETQ. CDR3: CASSPIAGSTDTQYF. As DNA, the CDR3 is TGCGCCAGCAGCCCTATAGCGGGAAGCACAGATACGCAGTATTTT.

Worth noting for this clonotype: Since a much larger clone is just one base distant, this may be a read error. No conserved phenylalanine or tryptophan is present at the end of the CDR3, so a read error is the likely explanation. J is TRBJ2-5 and V is TRBV2; D is unresolved. CDR3 size: 13 residues. Deletions cut 4 bases from V and 5 bases from J, with 11 bases between. Germline-derived CDR1 and CDR2 are SNHLY and FYNNEI. CDR3 region: CASSGFEWETQYL. The CDR3 region has the DNA TGTGCCAGCAGTGGATTTGAGTGGGAGACCCAGTACCTC.

This clonotype was seen repeatedly, ten times or more. The chain couples TRBV20-1 to TRBJ2-3; 14 nucleotides line up with TRBD2. In germline, CDR1 is DFQATT, CDR2 SNEGSKA (reference sequence). The CDR3 extends over 15 amino acids. V gave up 4 bases and J gave up 8 bases; unmatched junction bases: 8. CDR3 region: CSATGLAGGEGTQYF. The CDR3 DNA is TGCAGTGCTACCGGACTAGCGGGAGGAGAAGGTACGCAGTATTTT.

The sample holds many counts of this clonotype. The V call is TRBV6-8, the J call TRBJ1-5; D call uncertain. This CDR3 has 18 amino acids. CDR1 is MNHGY, CDR2 SAAAGT, per germline. The V and J ends lost 4 bases and 7 bases respectively, with 26 bases between them. The CDR3 loop is CASSCLPTAEPFHQPQHF. The CDR3 DNA reads as TGTGCCAGCAGTTGTTTACCCACCGCGGAACCCTTCCACCAGCCCCAGCATTTT.

The rearrangement joins TRBV4-2 to TRBJ2-4; 11 positions match TRBD1. In germline, CDR1 is LGHNA, CDR2 YNFKEQ. The J segment lost 7 bases and the V segment lost 1 base, leaving 9 bases of the junction unmatched. The CDR3 runs 17 residues. The CDR3 nucleotides read TGTGCCAGCAGCCAAGTCATGAGTAGGGACAGGGGGAACATTCAGTACTTC. This encodes CASSQVMSRDRGNIQYF.

A word on this clonotype: An end of the junction differs from the germline gene, which may be a read error. CDR3 amino acids: CASTDRDAGTGELFF. The CDR3 DNA reads as TGTGCCAGCACCGACAGGGATGCTGGCACCGGGGAGCTGTTTTTC. V gene TRBV12-3 or TRBV12-4 combines with J gene TRBJ2-2; 7 bases align to TRBD1. The CDR3 runs to 15 residues.

The chain joins TRBV10-3 to TRBJ2-7; 7 bases are shared with TRBD2. This CDR3 is built from 13 residues. The germline V gene has CDR1 ENHRY and CDR2 SYGVKD. Trimming took 11 bases from V and 4 from J; bases not matched to a gene: 11. CDR3 in amino acids: CASKVTSVYEQYF. Here the CDR3 DNA reads TGTGCCTCAAAGGTTACTAGCGTGTACGAGCAGTACTTC.

The V and J genes are TRBV20-1 and TRBJ2-1, with 13 bases aligning to TRBD2. Germline assignment: CDR1 DFQATT and CDR2 SNEGSKA (reference sequence). V trimming: 6 bases; J trimming: 0 bases; junction bases outside the gene matches: 11. The CDR3 sequence is 18 residues long. The CDR3 loop reads CSAPGLAGLRRSYNEQFF. In DNA, the CDR3 is TGCAGTGCACCGGGACTAGCGGGACTCAGGCGCTCCTACAATGAGCAGTTCTTC.

The V and J genes are TRBV27 and TRBJ2-1; the match to TRBD2 covers 9 bases. CDR1 is MNHEY, CDR2 SMNVEV, per germline (reference sequence). With V trimmed by 8 bases and J by 5 bases, 4 bases remained unmatched. This CDR3 has 13 residues. The CDR3 loop is CASASGRHNEQFF. CDR3 nucleotide sequence: TGTGCCAGCGCGAGCGGGAGGCACAATGAGCAGTTCTTC.

This clonotype was found many times. V and J are TRBV7-9 and TRBJ1-1, with 11 bases matching TRBD1. V lost 5 bases and J lost 1; bases outside the gene matches: 6. There are 16 residues in the CDR3. CDR1 and CDR2 (germline): SEHNR, FQNEAQ (reference sequence). This chain's CDR3 is CASSEGTGGANTEAFF. The CDR3 DNA is TGTGCCAGCAGCGAAGGGACAGGGGGAGCGAACACTGAAGCTTTCTTT.

V is TRBV20-1 and J is TRBJ1-2; tentative D call: TRBD1 (5 bases). V shed 0 bases and J shed 4 bases, with 12 bases lying between them. The germline CDR1 and CDR2 sequences are DFQATT and SNEGSKA (reference sequence). The CDR3 is made up of 14 amino acids. The CDR3 spells CSARDRGGSYGYTF. DNA of the CDR3: TGCAGTGCTAGAGATCGGGGGGGTAGCTATGGCTACACCTTC.

This clonotype was counted only a few times. The chain has TRBV9 and TRBJ2-2; 8 bases align to TRBD1. V was pared by 6 bases and J by 4 bases, with 11 bases of the junction left unmatched. Germline V gene sequence: CDR1 SGDLS, CDR2 YYNGEE. The CDR3 sequence is 16 residues long. CDR3 sequence: CASTASGGAGTGELFF. The CDR3 region has the DNA TGTGCCAGCACCGCGTCAGGGGGCGCTGGCACCGGGGAGCTGTTTTTT.